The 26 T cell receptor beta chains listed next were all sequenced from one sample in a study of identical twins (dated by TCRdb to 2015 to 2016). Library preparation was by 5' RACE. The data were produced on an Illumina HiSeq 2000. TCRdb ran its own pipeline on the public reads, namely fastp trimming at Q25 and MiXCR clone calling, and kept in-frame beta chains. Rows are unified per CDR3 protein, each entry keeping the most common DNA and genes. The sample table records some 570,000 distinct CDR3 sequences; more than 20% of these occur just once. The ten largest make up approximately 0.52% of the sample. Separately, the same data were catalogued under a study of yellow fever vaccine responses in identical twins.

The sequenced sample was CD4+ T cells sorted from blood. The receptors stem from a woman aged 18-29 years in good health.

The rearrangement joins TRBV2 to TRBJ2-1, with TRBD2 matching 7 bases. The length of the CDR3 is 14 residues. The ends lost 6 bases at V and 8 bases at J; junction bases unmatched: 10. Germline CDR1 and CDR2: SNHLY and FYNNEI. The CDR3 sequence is CASSDPGLQYEQFF. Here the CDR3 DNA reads TGTGCCAGCAGCGACCCGGGACTACAGTATGAGCAGTTCTTC.

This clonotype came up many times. CDR3 bases: TGTGCCAGCAGTAGGGACGGGTCACCCCTCCACTTT. Protein product: CASSRDGSPLHF. The V and J genes are TRBV12-3 or TRBV12-4 and TRBJ1-6, with D maybe TRBD1 (5 bases). Trimming stripped 5 bases from V and 10 bases from J, with 9 bases between. This CDR3 comprises 12 residues.

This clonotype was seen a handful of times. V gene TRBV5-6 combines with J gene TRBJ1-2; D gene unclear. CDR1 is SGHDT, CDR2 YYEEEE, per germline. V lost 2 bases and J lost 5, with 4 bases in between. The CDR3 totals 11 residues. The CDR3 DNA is TGTGCCAGCAGCTTACTTTATGGCTACACCTTC. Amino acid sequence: CASSLLYGYTF.

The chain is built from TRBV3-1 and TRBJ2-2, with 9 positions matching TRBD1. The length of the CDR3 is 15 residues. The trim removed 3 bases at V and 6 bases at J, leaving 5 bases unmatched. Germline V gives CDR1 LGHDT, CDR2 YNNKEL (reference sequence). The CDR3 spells CASSHYRGPSGELFF. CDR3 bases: TGTGCCAGCAGCCATTACAGGGGGCCTTCCGGGGAGCTGTTTTTT.

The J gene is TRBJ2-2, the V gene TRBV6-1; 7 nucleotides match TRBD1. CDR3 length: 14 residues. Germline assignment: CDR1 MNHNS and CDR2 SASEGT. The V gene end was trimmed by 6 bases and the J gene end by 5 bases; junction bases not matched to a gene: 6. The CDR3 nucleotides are TGTGCCAGCAGGCCAGACAGGGTGACCGGGGAGCTGTTTTTT. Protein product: CASRPDRVTGELFF.

CDR3 in amino acids: CASSIGRGGELFF. The CDR3 nucleotides read TGTGCCAGTAGTATAGGTCGTGGCGGGGAGCTGTTTTTT. V gene TRBV19 combines with J gene TRBJ2-2; D remains ambiguous. Trimming stripped 1 base from V and 7 bases from J, with 7 bases between. The CDR3 has 13 amino acids. Germline assignment: CDR1 LNHDA and CDR2 SQIVND (reference sequence).

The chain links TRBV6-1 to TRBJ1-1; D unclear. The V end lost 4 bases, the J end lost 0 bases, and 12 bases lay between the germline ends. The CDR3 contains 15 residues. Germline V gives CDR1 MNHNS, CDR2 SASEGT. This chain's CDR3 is CASSAATLMNTEAFF. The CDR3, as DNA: TGTGCCAGCAGTGCAGCGACACTAATGAACACTGAAGCTTTCTTT.

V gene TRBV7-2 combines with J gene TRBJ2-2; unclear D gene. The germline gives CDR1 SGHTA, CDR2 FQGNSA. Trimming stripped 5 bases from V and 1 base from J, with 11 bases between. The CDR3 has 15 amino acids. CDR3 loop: CASSPSSGNTGELFF. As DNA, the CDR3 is TGTGCCAGCAGCCCATCCAGTGGGAACACCGGGGAGCTGTTTTTT.

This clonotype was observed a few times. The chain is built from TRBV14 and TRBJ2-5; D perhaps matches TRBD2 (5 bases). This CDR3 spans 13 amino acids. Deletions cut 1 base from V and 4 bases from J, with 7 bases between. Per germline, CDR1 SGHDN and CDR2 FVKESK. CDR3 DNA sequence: TGTGCCAGCAGCCAAGGGCTAGCAGAGACCCAGTACTTC. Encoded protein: CASSQGLAETQYF.

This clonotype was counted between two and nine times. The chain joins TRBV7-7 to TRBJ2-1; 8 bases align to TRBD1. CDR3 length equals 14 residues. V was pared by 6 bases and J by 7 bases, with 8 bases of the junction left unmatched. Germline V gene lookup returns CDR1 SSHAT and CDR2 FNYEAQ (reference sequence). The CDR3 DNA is TGTGCCAGCAGTGGGACAGGTCATTTAAATGAGCAGTTCTTC. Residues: CASSGTGHLNEQFF. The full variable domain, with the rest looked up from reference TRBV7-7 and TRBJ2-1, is GAGVSQSPRYKVTKRGQDVTLRCDPISSHATLYWYQQALGQGPEFLTYFNYEAQPDKSGLPSDRFSAERPEGSISTLTIQRTEQRDSAMYRCASSGTGHLNEQFFGPGTRLTVL.

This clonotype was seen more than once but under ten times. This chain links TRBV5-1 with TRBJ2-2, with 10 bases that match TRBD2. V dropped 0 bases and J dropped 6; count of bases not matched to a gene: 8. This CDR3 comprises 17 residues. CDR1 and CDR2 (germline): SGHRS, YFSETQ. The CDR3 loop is CASSLAASGRHAGELFF. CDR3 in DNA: TGCGCCAGCAGCTTGGCGGCTAGCGGGAGACATGCCGGGGAGCTGTTTTTT.

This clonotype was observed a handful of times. In nucleotides, the CDR3 is TGCAGCGTTGGGCAGGATCATGCGGGTCAGTACTTC. Its protein is CSVGQDHAGQYF. The rearrangement joins TRBV29-1 to TRBJ2-4; a possible D gene is TRBD2 (5 bases). Germline V gives CDR1 SQVTM, CDR2 ANQGSEA. The V gene lost 4 bases and the J gene lost 12 bases, with 16 bases spanning the gap. The CDR3 runs 12 residues.

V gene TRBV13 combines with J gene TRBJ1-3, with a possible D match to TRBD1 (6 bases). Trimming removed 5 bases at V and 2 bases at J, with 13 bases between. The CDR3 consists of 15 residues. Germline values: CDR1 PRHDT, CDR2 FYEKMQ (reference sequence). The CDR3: CASSQDSGAGNTIYF. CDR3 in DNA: TGTGCCAGCAGCCAGGACAGCGGTGCTGGAAACACCATATATTTT.

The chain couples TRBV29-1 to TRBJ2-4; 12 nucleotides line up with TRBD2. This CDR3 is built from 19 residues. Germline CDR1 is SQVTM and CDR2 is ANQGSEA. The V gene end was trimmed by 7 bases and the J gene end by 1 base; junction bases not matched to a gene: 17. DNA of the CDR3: TGCAGCGCCCGCTCGGGTCCTAGCGGGAGGGCGGGGGCCAAAAACATTCAGTACTTC. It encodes CSARSGPSGRAGAKNIQYF.

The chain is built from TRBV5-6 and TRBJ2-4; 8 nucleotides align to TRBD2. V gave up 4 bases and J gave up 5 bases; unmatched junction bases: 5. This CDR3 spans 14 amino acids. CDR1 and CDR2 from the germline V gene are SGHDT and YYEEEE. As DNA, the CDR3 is TGTGCCAGCAGCCTCTTCGGGGGGGAAAACATTCAGTACTTC. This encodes CASSLFGGENIQYF. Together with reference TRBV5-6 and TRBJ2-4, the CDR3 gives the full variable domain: DAGVTQSPTHLIKTRGQQVTLRCSPKSGHDTVSWYQQALGQGPQFIFQYYEEEERQRGNFPDRFSGHQFPNYSSELNVNALLLGDSALYLCASSLFGGENIQYFGAGTRLSVL.

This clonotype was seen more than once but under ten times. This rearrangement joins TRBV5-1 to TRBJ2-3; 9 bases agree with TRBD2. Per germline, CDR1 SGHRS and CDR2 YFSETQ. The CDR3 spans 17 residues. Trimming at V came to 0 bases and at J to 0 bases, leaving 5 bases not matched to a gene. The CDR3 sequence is CASSLGSGGVSTDTQYF. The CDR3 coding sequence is TGCGCCAGCAGCTTGGGTAGCGGGGGCGTAAGCACAGATACGCAGTATTTT.

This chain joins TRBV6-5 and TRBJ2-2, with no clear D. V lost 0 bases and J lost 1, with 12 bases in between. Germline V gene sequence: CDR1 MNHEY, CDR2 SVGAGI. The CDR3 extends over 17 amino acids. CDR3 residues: CASSYSSSSGNTGELFF. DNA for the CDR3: TGTGCCAGCAGTTACTCGAGCTCCTCGGGGAACACCGGGGAGCTGTTTTTT.

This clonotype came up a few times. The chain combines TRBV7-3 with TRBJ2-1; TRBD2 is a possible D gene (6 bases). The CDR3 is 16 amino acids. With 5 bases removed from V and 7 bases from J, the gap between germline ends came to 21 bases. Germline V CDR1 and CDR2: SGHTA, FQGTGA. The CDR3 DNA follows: TGTGCCAGCAGCCCGAGGGGTGGGGGAGGTCCAAATGAGCAGTTCTTC. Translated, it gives CASSPRGGGGPNEQFF.

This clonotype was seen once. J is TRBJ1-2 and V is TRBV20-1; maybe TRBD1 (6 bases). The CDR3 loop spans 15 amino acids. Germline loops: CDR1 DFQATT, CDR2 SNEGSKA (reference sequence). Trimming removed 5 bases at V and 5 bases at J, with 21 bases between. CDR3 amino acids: CSARLRKGEWYGYTF. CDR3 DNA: TGCAGTGCTCGACTTCGAAAGGGGGAATGGTATGGCTACACCTTC.

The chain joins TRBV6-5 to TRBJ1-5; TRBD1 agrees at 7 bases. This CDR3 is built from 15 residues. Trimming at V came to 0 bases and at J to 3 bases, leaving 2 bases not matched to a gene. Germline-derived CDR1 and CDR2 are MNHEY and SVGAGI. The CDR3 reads CASSYSTGANQPQHF. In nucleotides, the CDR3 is TGTGCCAGCAGTTACTCTACAGGGGCCAATCAGCCCCAGCATTTT.

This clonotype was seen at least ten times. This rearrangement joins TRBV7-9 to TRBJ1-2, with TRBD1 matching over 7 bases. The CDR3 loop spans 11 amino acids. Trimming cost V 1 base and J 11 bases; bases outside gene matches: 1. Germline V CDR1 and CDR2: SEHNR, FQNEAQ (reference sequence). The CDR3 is CASSLGDSYTF. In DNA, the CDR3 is TGTGCCAGCAGCTTAGGGGACAGTTACACCTTC.

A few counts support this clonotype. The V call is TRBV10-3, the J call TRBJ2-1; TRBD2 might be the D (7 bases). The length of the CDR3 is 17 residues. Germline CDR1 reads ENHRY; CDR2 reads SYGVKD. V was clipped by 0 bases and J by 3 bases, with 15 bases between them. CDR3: CAISESGGQGSYNEQFF. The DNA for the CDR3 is TGTGCCATCAGTGAGTCGGGGGGGCAGGGCAGCTACAATGAGCAGTTCTTC.

For the CDR3, the DNA is TGTGCCAGCAGCCTGGAGCGGGGGGCCCACAATGAGCAGTTCTTC. This encodes CASSLERGAHNEQFF. The gene calls are TRBV11-2 and TRBJ2-1; TRBD2 matches at 9 bases. V was clipped by 5 bases and J by 5 bases; unmatched bases: 7. CDR3 length: 15 amino acids. Germline V gene sequence: CDR1 SGHAT, CDR2 FQNNGV.

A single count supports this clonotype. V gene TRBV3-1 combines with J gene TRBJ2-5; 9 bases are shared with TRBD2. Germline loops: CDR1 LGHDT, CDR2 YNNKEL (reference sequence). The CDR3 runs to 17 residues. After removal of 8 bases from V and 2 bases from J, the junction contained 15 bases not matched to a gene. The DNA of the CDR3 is TGTGCCAGCTCCCAAGGGATTAGCGGGAGAACACAAGAGACCCAGTACTTC. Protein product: CASSQGISGRTQETQYF.

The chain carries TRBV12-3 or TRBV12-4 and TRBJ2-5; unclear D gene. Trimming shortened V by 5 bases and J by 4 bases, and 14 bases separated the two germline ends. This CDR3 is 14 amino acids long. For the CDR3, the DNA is TGTGCCAGCAGTCCCTCGGTGTTTCGAGAGACCCAGTACTTC. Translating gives CASSPSVFRETQYF.

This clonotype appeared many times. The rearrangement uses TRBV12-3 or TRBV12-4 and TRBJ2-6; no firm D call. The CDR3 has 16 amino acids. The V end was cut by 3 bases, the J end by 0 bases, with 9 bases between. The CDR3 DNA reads TGTGCCAGCAGTTTCCCCCCTAGCTCTGGGGCCAACGTCCTGACTTTC. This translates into CASSFPPSSGANVLTF.